This T cell receptor (beta chain) was identified during a study of regulatory T cells in long-lasting Graves disease. The CDR3 is 13 amino acids. Trimming took off 7 bases at V and 1 base at J, with 9 bases between the two ends. The germline CDR1 and CDR2 sequences are MNHEY and SVGEGT. Assembly of TCR beta libraries relied on iRepertoire HTBI primers together with Arm-PCR of CDR3 regions. Using its own MiXCR run on the multiplex PCR reads, TCRdb lists one record per CDR3 protein. This sample carries about 470,000 distinct CDR3 sequences, 14% to 15% of them seen once, and the ten largest clones take roughly 17%. Sample time point: newly diagnosed GD, antithyroid drugs for less than 3 months. Extracted RNA from PBMCs served as the source of the TCR library. The same sample was also used in a study of T cells in Graves' hyperthyroidism and ophthalmopathy.

Here the sequenced sample was peripheral blood mononuclear cells (PBMCs), taken at new diagnosis, from a patient treated with antithyroid drugs. The chain combines TRBV6-2 or TRBV6-3 with TRBJ2-3; possible D gene TRBD2, 5 bases. The receptor was derived from a woman aged 25 to 39 with Graves disease. CDR3 sequence (DNA): TGTGCCAGCACCCGAGCGGGCACAGATACGCAGTATTTT. Translating it yields CASTRAGTDTQYF.